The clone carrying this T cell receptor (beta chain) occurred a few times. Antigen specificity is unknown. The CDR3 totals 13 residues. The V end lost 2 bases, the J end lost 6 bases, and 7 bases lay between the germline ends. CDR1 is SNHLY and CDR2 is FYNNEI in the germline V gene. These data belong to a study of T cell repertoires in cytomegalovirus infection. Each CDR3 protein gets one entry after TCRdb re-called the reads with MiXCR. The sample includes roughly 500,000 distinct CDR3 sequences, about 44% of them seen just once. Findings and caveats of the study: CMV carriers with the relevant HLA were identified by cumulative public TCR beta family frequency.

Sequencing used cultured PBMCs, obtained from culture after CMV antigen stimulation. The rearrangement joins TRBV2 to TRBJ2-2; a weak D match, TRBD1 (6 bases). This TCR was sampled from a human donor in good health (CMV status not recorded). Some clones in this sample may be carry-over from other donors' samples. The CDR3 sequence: CASSEQGPGELFF. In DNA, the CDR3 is TGTGCCAGCAGTGAACAGGGGCCCGGGGAGCTGTTTTTT.